In this sample, the clone carrying this T cell receptor beta chain turned up once. Its antigen is not known. This sample was included in a study of graft-versus-host responses after intestinal transplantation. Notes on the study in general: GvH clones turned up in recipient marrow; some had shown up first in ileum or blood.

Clones were read by immunoSEQ multiplex PCR, and TCRdb kept only the in-frame ones, dropping some. The profile shows over 100,000 clones, roughly nine tenths of them singletons. The CDR3 is 13 amino acids. Germline CDR1 and CDR2: LNHDA and SQIVND (reference sequence). Trimming pared 0 bases from V and 7 bases from J, leaving 7 bases between. The starting material was unstimulated CD4+ T cells sorted from spleen or lymph node cells, obtained before transplant. The receptor's source is a human donor who was the organ donor for an intestinal transplant. This chain links TRBV19 with TRBJ2-4, with D unclear. In DNA, the CDR3 is TGTGCCAGTAGTATAGACACCCGGAACATTCAGTACTTC. Amino acids: CASSIDTRNIQYF.